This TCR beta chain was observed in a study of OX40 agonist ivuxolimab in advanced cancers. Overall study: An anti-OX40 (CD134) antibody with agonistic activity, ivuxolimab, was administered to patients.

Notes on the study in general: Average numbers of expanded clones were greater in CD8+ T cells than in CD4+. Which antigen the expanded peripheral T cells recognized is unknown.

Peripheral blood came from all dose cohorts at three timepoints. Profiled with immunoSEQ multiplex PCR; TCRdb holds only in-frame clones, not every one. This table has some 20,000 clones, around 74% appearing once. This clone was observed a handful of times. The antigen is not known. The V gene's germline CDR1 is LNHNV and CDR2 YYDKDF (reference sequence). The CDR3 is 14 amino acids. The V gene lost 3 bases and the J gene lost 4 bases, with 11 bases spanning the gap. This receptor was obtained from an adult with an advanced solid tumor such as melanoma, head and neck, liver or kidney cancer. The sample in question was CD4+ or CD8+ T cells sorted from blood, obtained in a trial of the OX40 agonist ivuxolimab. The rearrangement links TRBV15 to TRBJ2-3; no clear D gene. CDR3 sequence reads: CATSRASRADTQYF. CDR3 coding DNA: TGTGCCACCAGCAGGGCGTCTAGGGCAGATACGCAGTATTTT.